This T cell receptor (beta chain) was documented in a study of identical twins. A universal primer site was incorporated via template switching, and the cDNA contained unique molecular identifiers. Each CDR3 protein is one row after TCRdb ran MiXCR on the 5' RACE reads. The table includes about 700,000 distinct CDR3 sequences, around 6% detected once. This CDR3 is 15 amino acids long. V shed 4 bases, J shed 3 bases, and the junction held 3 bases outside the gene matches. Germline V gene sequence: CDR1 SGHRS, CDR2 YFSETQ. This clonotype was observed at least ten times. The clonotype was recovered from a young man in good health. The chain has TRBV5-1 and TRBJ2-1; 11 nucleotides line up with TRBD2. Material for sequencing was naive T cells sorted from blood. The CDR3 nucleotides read TGCGCCAGCAGCCCGGGACTAGCGGACTACAATGAGCAGTTCTTC. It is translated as CASSPGLADYNEQFF.